The clone carrying this T cell receptor beta chain occurred many times. Its antigen is not known. This sample stems from a study of CD8 T cells in ankylosing spondylitis. In TCRdb, the 5' RACE reads were re-called with MiXCR into one record per CDR3 protein. The data hold roughly 280,000 distinct CDR3 sequences, with roughly 20% observed a single time. Study-level points and caveats: Blood from ankylosing spondylitis patients appeared to carry a characteristic roughly 8-variant TCR beta motif. Reactive arthritis synovial fluid and blood were previously reported to contain some motif variants. Clones tied to disease were said to be significantly enriched in matched ankylosing spondylitis synovial fluid.

Sequenced input: blood, either unsorted or a sorted T cell fraction (not recorded which). The clonotype comes from a male donor with ankylosing spondylitis or in good health (not recorded which).

The CDR3 nucleotides read TGTGCCAGCAGTTTCCTCGATGGTTCACCCCTCCACTTT. Amino acid sequence: CASSFLDGSPLHF. This sequence joins TRBV28 and TRBJ1-6, with D unresolved. From germline, CDR1 is MDHEN and CDR2 SYDVKM. Trimming pared 3 bases from V and 9 bases from J, leaving 9 bases between. The CDR3 sequence is 13 residues long.